This TCR beta chain was sequenced in a study of monozygotic twins with inflammatory bowel disease. Concerning this clonotype itself: Its antigen remains unknown.

Germline-derived CDR1 and CDR2 are SGHAT and FQDESV (reference sequence). The CDR3 extends over 18 amino acids. Study findings and constraints: Among T cells, the various subtypes were not distinguishable. Twins with IBD were found to have lower TCRbeta diversity (inverse Simpson) than healthy co-twins.

Following a re-call of the 5' RACE reads, TCRdb has one entry per CDR3 protein and lacks DNA. In all, the sample yields about 160,000 distinct CDR3 sequences. This rearrangement joins TRBV11-1 to TRBJ2-1; TCRdb lists TRBD2, though no DNA is available to test this call. The source material was blood. This receptor was taken from a human donor with ulcerative colitis or Crohn's disease, or a healthy co-twin of an affected twin (not recorded which). CDR3 amino acids: CASSRPSDALANRYEQFF.